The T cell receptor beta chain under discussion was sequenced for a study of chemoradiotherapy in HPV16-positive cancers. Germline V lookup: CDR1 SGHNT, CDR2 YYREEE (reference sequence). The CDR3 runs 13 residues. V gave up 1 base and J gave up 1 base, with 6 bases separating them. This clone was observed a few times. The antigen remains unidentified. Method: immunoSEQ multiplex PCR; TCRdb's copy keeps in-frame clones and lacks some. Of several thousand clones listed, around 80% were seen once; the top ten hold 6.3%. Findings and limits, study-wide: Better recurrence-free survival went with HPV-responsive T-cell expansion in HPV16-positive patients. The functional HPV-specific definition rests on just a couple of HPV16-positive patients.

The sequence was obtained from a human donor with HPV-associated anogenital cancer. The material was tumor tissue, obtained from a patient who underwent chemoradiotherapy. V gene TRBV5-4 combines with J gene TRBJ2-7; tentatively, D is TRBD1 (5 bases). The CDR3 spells CASSLQGSYEQYF. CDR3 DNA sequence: TGTGCCAGCAGCTTGCAGGGATCCTACGAGCAGTACTTC.